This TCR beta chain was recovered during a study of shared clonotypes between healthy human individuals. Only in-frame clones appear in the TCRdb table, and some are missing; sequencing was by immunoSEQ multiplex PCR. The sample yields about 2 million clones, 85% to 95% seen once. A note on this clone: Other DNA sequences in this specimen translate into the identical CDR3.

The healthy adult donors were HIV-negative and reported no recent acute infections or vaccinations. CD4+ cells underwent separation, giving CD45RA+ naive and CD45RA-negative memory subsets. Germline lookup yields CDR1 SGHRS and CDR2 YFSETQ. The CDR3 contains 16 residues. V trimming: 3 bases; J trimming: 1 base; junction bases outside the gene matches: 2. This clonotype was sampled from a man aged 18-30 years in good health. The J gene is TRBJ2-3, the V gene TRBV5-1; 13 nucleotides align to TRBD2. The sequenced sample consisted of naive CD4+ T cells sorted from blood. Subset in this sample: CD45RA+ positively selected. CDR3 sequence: CASSSGLAGGTDTQYF. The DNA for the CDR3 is TGCGCCAGCAGCTCCGGACTAGCGGGGGGCACAGATACGCAGTATTTT.